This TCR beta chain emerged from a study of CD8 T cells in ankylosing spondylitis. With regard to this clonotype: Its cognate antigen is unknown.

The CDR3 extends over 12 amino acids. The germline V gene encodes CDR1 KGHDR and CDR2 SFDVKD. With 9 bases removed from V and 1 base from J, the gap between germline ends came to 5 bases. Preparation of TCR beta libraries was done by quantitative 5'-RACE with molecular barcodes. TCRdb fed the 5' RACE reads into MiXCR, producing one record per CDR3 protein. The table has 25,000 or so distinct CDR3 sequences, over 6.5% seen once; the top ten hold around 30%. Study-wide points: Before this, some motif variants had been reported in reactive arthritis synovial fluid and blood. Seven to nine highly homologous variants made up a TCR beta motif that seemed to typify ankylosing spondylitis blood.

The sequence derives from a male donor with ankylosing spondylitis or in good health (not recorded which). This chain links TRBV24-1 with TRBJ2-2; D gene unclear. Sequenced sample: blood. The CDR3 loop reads CATAKNTGELFF. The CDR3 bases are TGTGCCACCGCTAAGAACACCGGGGAGCTGTTTTTT.